The source of this TCR beta chain is a study of T cell repertoires in cytomegalovirus infection. A remark on this clonotype: Its specificity is unknown.

Trimming took 8 bases from V and 7 from J, leaving 23 bases between them. From germline, CDR1 is MNHEY and CDR2 SMNVEV (reference sequence). CDR3 size: 15 residues. Via MiXCR, TCRdb re-called the reads, giving one row per CDR3 protein. The table lists about 68,000 distinct CDR3 sequences, about 22% of them singletons, with 60% to 80% in the top ten. The receptor comes from a human donor in good health (CMV status not recorded). Some clones in this sample may be carry-over from other donors' samples. Sequencing input: PBMCs, sequenced either directly or after in vitro stimulation (not recorded which). The chain employs TRBV27 and TRBJ2-5; tentative D call: TRBD2 (5 bases). The CDR3 DNA follows: TGTGCCAGCCGGGGTGAGGCTAGGCGGTTCGGGACCCAGTACTTC. The encoded protein is CASRGEARRFGTQYF.